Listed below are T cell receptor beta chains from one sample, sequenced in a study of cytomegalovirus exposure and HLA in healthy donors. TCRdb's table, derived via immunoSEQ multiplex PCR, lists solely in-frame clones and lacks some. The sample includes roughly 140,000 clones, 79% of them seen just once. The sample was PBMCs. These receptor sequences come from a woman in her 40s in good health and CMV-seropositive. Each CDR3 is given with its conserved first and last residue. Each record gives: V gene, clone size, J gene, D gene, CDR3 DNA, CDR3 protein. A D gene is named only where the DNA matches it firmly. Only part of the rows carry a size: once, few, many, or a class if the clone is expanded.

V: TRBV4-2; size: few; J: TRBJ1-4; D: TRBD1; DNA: TGTGCCAGCAGCTTAAGGACAGGGGAGGGTGAAAAACTGTTTTTT; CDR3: CASSLRTGEGEKLFF
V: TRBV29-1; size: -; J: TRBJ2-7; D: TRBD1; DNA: TGCAGCGCCCGGGACAGGGGAAACTACGAGCAGTACTTC; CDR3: CSARDRGNYEQYF
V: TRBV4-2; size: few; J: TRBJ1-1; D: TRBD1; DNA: TGTGCCAGCAGCCCCGGACAGGGTGGAATTACTGAAGCTTTCTTT; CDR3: CASSPGQGGITEAFF
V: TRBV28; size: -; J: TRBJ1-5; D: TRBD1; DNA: TGTGCCAGCAGTTTCCCCACGGGACAGGGGAGCCATCAGCCCCAGCATTTT; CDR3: CASSFPTGQGSHQPQHF
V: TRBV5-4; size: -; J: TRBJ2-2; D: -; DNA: TGTGCCAGCAGCTTGGGGAGGGGAACTAGTACCGGGGAGCTGTTTTTT; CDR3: CASSLGRGTSTGELFF
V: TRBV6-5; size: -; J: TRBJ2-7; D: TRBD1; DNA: TGTGCCAGCAGGCACAGGGGTTTGTCGGGAGAGCAGTACTTC; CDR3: CASRHRGLSGEQYF
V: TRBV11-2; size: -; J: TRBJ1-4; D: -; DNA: TGTGCCAGCAGCTTGACAGGCCTCAATGAAAAACTGTTTTTT; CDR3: CASSLTGLNEKLFF
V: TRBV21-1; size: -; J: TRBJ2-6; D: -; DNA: TGTGCCAGCAGCAACGGGACAGGGGGAGAAGTCGTCTCTGGGGCCAACGTCCTGACTTTC; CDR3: CASSNGTGGEVVSGANVLTF
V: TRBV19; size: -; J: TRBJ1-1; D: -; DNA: TGTGCCAGTAGTATTGTGGGGCGTACTGAAGCTTTCTTT; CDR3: CASSIVGRTEAFF
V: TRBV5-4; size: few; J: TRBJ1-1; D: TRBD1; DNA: TGTGCCAGCAGCCCTGGGACAGTAACCACTGAAGCTTTCTTT; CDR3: CASSPGTVTTEAFF
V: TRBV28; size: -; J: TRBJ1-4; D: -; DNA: TGTGCCAGCAGGACACAGGGCGTAAATGAAAAACTGTTTTTT; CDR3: CASRTQGVNEKLFF
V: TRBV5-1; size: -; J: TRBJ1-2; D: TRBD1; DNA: TGCGCCAGCAGCCCAGACGGGGACAGGAGCTACACCTTC; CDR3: CASSPDGDRSYTF
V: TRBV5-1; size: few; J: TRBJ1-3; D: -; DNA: TGCGCCAGCAGCTTGGGACATCCAAGAAACACCATATATTTT; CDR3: CASSLGHPRNTIYF
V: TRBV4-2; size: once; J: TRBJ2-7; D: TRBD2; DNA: TGTGCCAGCAGCCAAGGGTCGGGGGGGTCCTACGAGCAGTACTTC; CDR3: CASSQGSGGSYEQYF
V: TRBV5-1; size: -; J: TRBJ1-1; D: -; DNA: TGCGCCAGCAGCTTGGTAGGGGGTGTCACTGAAGCTTTCTTT; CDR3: CASSLVGGVTEAFF
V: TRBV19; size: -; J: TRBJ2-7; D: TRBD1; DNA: TGTGCCAGTATCGGACAGGGGGCAGGAGAGCAGTACTTC; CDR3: CASIGQGAGEQYF
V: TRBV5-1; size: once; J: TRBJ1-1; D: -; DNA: TGCGCCAGCAGCTTGAGAGGCGGGGACACTGAAGCTTTCTTT; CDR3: CASSLRGGDTEAFF
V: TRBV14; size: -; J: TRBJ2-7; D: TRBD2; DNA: TGTGCCAGCAGAAACAGCGGGGGGGGCGAGCAGTACTTC; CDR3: CASRNSGGGEQYF
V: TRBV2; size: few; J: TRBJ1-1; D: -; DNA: TGTGCCAGCAGTGGAGAGGCAGGGACTGAAGCTTTCTTT; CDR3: CASSGEAGTEAFF
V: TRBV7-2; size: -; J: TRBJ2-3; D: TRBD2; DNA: TGTGCCAGCAGCTTCGGGCTAGCGGCCCAGGCGGAAGATACGCAGTATTTT; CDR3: CASSFGLAAQAEDTQYF
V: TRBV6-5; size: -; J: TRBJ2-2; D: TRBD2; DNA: TGTGCCAGCAGCGTAACTAGCGGAAACACCGGGGAGCTGTTTTTT; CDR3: CASSVTSGNTGELFF
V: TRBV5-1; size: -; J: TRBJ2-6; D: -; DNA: TGCGCCAGCAGCTTACGGGCAGGGGAGAACCCTGGGGCCAACGTCCTGACTTTC; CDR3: CASSLRAGENPGANVLTF
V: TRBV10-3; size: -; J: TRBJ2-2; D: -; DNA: TGTGCCATGACCAAGGGGCTCACCGGGGAGCTGTTTTTT; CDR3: CAMTKGLTGELFF
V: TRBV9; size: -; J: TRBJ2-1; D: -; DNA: TGTGCCAGCAGCGTAGGTAGGGGGACCTACAATGAGCAGTTCTTC; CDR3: CASSVGRGTYNEQFF
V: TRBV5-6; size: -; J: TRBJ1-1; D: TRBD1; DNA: TGTGCCAGCAGTACTTGGGGGACAGGGGATACGGACACTGAAGCTTTCTTT; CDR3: CASSTWGTGDTDTEAFF
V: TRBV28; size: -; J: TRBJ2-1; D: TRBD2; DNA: TGTGCCAGCAGTCCCGGGACTAGCACCTACAATGAGCAGTTCTTC; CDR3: CASSPGTSTYNEQFF
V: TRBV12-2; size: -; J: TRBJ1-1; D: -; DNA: TGTGCAAGTCGCTTATCACTCCAGGGTTTCTTCCATGAAGCTTTCTTT; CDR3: CASRLSLQGFFHEAFF
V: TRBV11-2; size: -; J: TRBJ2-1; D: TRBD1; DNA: TGTGCCAGCAGCTTAGACTGGACGCCGGACAGGGTCTTC; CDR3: CASSLDWTPDRVF
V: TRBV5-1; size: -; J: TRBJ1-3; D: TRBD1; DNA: TGCGCCAGCGGAAGGACAGGGGCTACCGCTGGAAACACCATATATTTT; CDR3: CASGRTGATAGNTIYF
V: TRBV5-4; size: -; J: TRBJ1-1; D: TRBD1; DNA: TGTGCCAGCAGGAGGGACAGGGCGGGGACTGAAGCTTTCTTT; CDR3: CASRRDRAGTEAFF
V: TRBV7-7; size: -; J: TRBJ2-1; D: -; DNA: TGTGCCAGCAGTCCAGGTGGGGGGGGCAGTGAGCAGTTCTTC; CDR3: CASSPGGGGSEQFF
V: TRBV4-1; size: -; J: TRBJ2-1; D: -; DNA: TGCGCCAGCAGCCAAGATCAGGGCTCCTACAATGAGCAGTTCTTC; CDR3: CASSQDQGSYNEQFF
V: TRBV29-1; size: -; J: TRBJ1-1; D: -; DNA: TGCAGCGTTGACCGGGGTGCTGAAGCTTTCTTT; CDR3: CSVDRGAEAFF
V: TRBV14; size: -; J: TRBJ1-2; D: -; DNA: TGTGCCAGCAGCCAGTCCAGGGTTGGCTATGGCTACACCTTC; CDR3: CASSQSRVGYGYTF
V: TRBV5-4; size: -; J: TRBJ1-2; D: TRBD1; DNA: TGTGCCAGCAGCCTAGACAGGGGTTCCTATGGCTACACCTTC; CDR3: CASSLDRGSYGYTF
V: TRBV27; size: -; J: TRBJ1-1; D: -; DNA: TGTGCCAGCAGTGACCCAGGGCCCGACACTGAAGCTTTCTTT; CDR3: CASSDPGPDTEAFF
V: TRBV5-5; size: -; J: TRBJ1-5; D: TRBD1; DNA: TGTGCCAGCAGCTTGGATGGACAGGGAAGTCAGCCCCAGCATTTT; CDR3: CASSLDGQGSQPQHF
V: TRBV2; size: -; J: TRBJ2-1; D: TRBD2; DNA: TGTGCCAGCAGACTTAGCGGGGGGAGATATGAGCAGTTCTTC; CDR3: CASRLSGGRYEQFF
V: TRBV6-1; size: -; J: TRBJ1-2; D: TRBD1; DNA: TGTGCCAGCAGGGCCGGACAGGGTAACGGCTACACCTTC; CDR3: CASRAGQGNGYTF
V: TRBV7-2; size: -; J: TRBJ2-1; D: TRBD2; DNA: TGTGCCAGCAGCTTACTCGGACTAGCCCCCTACAATGAGCAGTTCTTC; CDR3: CASSLLGLAPYNEQFF
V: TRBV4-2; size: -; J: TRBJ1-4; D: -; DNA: TGTGCCAGCAGCCAAGAGTACAGATCCCGTGGTAATGAAAAACTGTTTTTT; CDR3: CASSQEYRSRGNEKLFF
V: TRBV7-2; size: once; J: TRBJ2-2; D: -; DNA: TGTGCCAGCAGCTTACTGGGCCCTCTCGCCGGGGAGCTGTTTTTT; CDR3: CASSLLGPLAGELFF
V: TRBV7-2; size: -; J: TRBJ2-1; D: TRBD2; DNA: TGTGCCAGCAGCTTAGTAGCGGGGGGGCTCCATGAGCAGTTCTTC; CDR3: CASSLVAGGLHEQFF
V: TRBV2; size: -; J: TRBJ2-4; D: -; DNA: TGTGCCAGCAGTGTTTTTACGGACATTCAGTACTTC; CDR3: CASSVFTDIQYF
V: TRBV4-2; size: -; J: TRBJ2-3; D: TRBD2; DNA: TGTGCCAGCAGCCTCGGGACTAGCGGGGGGAACACAGATACGCAGTATTTT; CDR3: CASSLGTSGGNTDTQYF
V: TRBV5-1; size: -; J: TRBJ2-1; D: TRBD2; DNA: TGCGCCAGCAGCTTGGTGGGCGGGGGCTACAATGAGCAGTTCTTC; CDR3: CASSLVGGGYNEQFF
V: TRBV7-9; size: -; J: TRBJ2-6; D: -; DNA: TGTGCCAGCAGCTTTGTCCTCTCTGGGGCCAACGTCCTGACTTTC; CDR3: CASSFVLSGANVLTF
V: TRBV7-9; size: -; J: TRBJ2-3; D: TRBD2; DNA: TGTGCCAGCAGCCATGCGGGGGGGGGCACAGATACGCAGTATTTT; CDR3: CASSHAGGGTDTQYF
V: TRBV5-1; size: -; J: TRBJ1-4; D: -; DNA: TGCGCCAGCAGCAGTAGTTACTCCTTCGGGGAAAAACTGTTTTTT; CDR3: CASSSSYSFGEKLFF
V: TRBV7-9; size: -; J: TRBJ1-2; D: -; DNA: TGTGCCAGCAGCTCCGACAGTGATGGCTACACCTTC; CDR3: CASSSDSDGYTF
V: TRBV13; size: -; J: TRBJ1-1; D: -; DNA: TGTGCCAGCAGCTTAGCTGGGGGCAACACTGAAGCTTTCTTT; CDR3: CASSLAGGNTEAFF
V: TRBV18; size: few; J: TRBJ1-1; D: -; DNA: TGTGCCAGCTCAAGAGACGGGATGGTAGGGAACACTGAAGCTTTCTTT; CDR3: CASSRDGMVGNTEAFF
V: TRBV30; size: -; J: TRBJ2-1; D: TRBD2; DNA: TGTGCCTGGAGTGCTAGCGGGGTGGGTGAGCAGTTCTTC; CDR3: CAWSASGVGEQFF